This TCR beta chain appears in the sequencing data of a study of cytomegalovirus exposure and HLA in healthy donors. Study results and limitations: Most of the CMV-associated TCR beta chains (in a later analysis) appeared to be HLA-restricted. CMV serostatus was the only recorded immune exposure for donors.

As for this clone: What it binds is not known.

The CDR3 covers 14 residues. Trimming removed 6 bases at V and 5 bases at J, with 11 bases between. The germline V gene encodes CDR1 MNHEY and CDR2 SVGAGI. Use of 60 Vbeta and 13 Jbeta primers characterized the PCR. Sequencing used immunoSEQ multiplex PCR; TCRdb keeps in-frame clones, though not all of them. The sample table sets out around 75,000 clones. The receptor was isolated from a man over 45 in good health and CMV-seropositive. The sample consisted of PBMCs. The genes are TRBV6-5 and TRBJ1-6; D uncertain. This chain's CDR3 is CASRSEVDNSPLHF. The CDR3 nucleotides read TGTGCCAGCAGGTCGGAGGTTGATAATTCACCCCTCCACTTT.